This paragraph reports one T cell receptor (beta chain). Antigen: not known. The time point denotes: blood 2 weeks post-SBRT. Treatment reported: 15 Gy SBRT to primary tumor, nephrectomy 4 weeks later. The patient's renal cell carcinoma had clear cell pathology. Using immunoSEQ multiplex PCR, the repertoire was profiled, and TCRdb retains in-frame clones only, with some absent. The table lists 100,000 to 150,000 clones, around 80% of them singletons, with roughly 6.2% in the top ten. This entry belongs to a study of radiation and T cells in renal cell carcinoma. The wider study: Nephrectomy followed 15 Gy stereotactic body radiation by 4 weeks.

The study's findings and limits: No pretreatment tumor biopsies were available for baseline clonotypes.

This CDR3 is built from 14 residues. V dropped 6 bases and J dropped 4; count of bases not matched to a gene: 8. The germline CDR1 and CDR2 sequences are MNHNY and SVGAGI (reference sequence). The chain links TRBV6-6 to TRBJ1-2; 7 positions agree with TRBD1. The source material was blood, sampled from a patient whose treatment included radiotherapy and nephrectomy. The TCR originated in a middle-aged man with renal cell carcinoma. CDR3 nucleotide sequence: TGTGCCAGCAGCTCAGGGGGGACCTCCTATGGCTACACCTTC. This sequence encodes CASSSGGTSYGYTF.